A single sample is the source of the 13 T cell receptor beta chains below, sequenced in a study of blood T cell repertoires in COVID-19. Measured with immunoSEQ multiplex PCR; TCRdb has only the in-frame clones, and not every one. The data contain 130,000 or so clones, around 84% of them singletons. Sequenced sample: peripheral blood. These receptors originate from a woman aged 55-70 years with acute or convalescent COVID-19.

The chain is built from TRBV7-9 and TRBJ2-7, with a tentative D call TRBD1 (5 bases). This CDR3 has 15 amino acids. V was pared by 1 base and J by 3 bases, with 13 bases between. Germline CDR1 is SEHNR and CDR2 is FQNEAQ (reference sequence). The CDR3 DNA reads TGTGCCAGCAGCTTAGACACAGGTTGGGGCTACGAGCAGTACTTC. It is translated as CASSLDTGWGYEQYF.

The chain joins TRBV7-6 to TRBJ1-3; 7 bases match TRBD1. Per germline, CDR1 SGHVS and CDR2 FNYEAQ. V shed 0 bases and J 3 bases; nucleotides not matched to a gene: 8. The CDR3 runs 17 residues. The DNA of the CDR3 is TGTGCCAGCAGCTTAGCGGCTGCCGGGACAGATGGAAACACCATATATTTT. This codes for CASSLAAAGTDGNTIYF.

The chain uses TRBV5-6 and TRBJ2-7; 9 positions match TRBD1. The CDR3 is 16 amino acids. CDR1 and CDR2 from the germline V gene are SGHDT and YYEEEE. Unmatched junction bases numbered 13, after V lost 4 bases and J lost 5 bases. CDR3 loop: CASSPDWHRGQDEQYF. The CDR3 DNA sequence: TGTGCCAGCAGCCCGGACTGGCACAGGGGGCAGGACGAGCAGTACTTC.

The rearrangement links TRBV18 to TRBJ1-1; D is possibly TRBD1 (5 bases). The CDR3 is 13 amino acids. V lost 5 bases, J lost 1 base, and 8 bases lay in between. Germline-derived CDR1 and CDR2 are KGHSH and LQKENI. The CDR3 DNA sequence: TGTGCCAGCTCAACCGGACAGAACACTGAAGCTTTCTTT. Amino acids: CASSTGQNTEAFF.

The chain employs TRBV18 and TRBJ1-1, with TRBD1 identical over 8 bases. Germline loops: CDR1 KGHSH, CDR2 LQKENI. Germline trimming cut 6 bases from V and 0 bases from J; bases unmatched to any gene: 12. There are 17 residues in the CDR3. CDR3 sequence: CASSRGAGGLLNTEAFF. CDR3 DNA sequence: TGTGCCAGCTCCCGCGGAGCAGGGGGCCTCCTGAACACTGAAGCTTTCTTT.

In its sample, this clone was seen a few times. CDR3: CATSRRGLPPDEQFF. CDR3 bases: TGTGCCACCAGCAGACGGGGACTTCCCCCGGATGAGCAGTTCTTC. The gene calls are TRBV15 and TRBJ2-1, with D perhaps matching TRBD2 (6 bases). The CDR3 contains 15 residues. With 2 bases removed from V and 8 bases from J, the gap between germline ends came to 16 bases. From germline, CDR1 is LNHNV and CDR2 YYDKDF (reference sequence).

The chain combines TRBV10-3 with TRBJ2-2; 9 bases are shared with TRBD2. CDR1 ENHRY and CDR2 SYGVKD come from the germline V gene. The CDR3 sequence is 18 residues long. Trimming took 10 bases from V and 0 from J; bases not matched to a gene: 15. The CDR3 sequence: CATSSWASGATNTGELFF. CDR3 DNA: TGTGCCACGAGTAGCTGGGCTAGCGGGGCTACGAACACCGGGGAGCTGTTTTTT.

The V and J genes are TRBV10-1 and TRBJ2-2; 11 bases map to TRBD2. CDR3 length: 17 amino acids. Per germline, CDR1 WNHNN and CDR2 SYGVQD (reference sequence). J was trimmed by 4 bases and V by 2 bases; bases with no gene match: 6. CDR3 in amino acids: CASSETSGGLTTGELFF. CDR3 DNA sequence: TGCGCCAGCAGTGAGACTAGCGGGGGTCTCACCACCGGGGAGCTGTTTTTT.

The J gene is TRBJ2-5, the V gene TRBV4-1, with D unresolved. V was cut by 4 bases and J by 0 bases, with 9 bases left in between. Germline V lookup: CDR1 MGHRA, CDR2 YSYEKL. The length of the CDR3 is 14 residues. CDR3 protein: CASSLARYQETQYF. CDR3 DNA: TGCGCCAGCAGCCTAGCACGGTACCAAGAGACCCAGTACTTC.

This sequence joins TRBV9 and TRBJ1-1, with 11 bases matching TRBD1. V lost 4 bases and J lost 4; bases outside the gene matches: 6. The CDR3 is 15 amino acids. Germline CDR1 is SGDLS and CDR2 is YYNGEE. CDR3 sequence: CASSTHGTGGTEAFF. CDR3 DNA: TGTGCCAGCAGCACCCATGGGACAGGGGGCACTGAAGCTTTCTTT.

V and J are TRBV4-1 and TRBJ2-7; perhaps TRBD2 as D (6 bases). Trimming pared 0 bases from V and 2 bases from J, leaving 11 bases between. Germline loops: CDR1 MGHRA, CDR2 YSYEKL. The CDR3 sequence is 15 residues long. CDR3 sequence: CASSQDRGWAYEQYF. As DNA, the CDR3 is TGCGCCAGCAGCCAAGACCGGGGGTGGGCCTACGAGCAGTACTTC.

The rearrangement joins TRBV27 to TRBJ2-2, with D perhaps TRBD2 (5 bases). This CDR3 spans 14 amino acids. V lost 6 bases, J lost 6 bases, and 14 bases lay in between. CDR1 and CDR2 (germline): MNHEY, SMNVEV (reference sequence). The CDR3 reads CASSGLAGPGELFF. The CDR3 region has the DNA TGTGCCAGCAGCGGGCTAGCCGGCCCCGGGGAGCTGTTTTTT.

This clone has more than one count but fewer than ten. The V and J genes are TRBV2 and TRBJ1-1; 7 nucleotides align to TRBD1. Germline CDR1 reads SNHLY; CDR2 reads FYNNEI. The CDR3 runs to 11 residues. J lost 7 bases, V lost 10 bases, and 6 bases had no gene match. CDR3 loop: CATGTEIEAFF. DNA for the CDR3: TGTGCCACAGGGACAGAGATTGAAGCTTTCTTT.